This TCR beta chain was recovered during a study of vaccination and CD4 T cells after COVID-19. The Oncomine TCR Beta short-read assay sequenced DNA from cultured CD4+ T cells. TCRdb fed the PCR reads into MiXCR, producing one record per CDR3 protein. The table includes some 14,000 distinct CDR3 sequences, roughly 58% detected once. Documented treatment: roughly 11-day PBMC culture with coronavirus spike peptide pools or control peptides (ViraFEST assay). As concerns this clonotype: Antigen unknown.

This CDR3 is 13 amino acids long. V gave up 2 bases and J gave up 1 base, with 5 bases separating them. Germline CDR1 reads MNHEY; CDR2 reads SVGAGI. This chain links TRBV6-5 with TRBJ1-1; D remains unclear. The sequenced sample was cultured CD4+ T cells from blood, obtained after SARS-CoV-2 vaccination. The clonotype comes from a human donor with COVID-19. The CDR3 is CASSYNENTEAFF. The CDR3 bases are TGTGCCAGCAGTTACAACGAGAACACTGAAGCTTTCTTT.